One and the same sample provided the 26 T cell receptor beta chains below, sequenced in a study of T cells after yellow fever vaccination. TCRdb re-called the 5' RACE reads through MiXCR, storing one row per CDR3 protein. Here the sample spans about 400,000 distinct CDR3 sequences, 6% to 8% being singletons. Sample: PBMCs, taken 5 days after the yellow fever booster vaccination. The receptors were gathered from a man aged 25 to 40 who received the YFV17D yellow fever vaccine.

The sample holds many counts of this clonotype. This chain uses TRBV9 with TRBJ2-5, with a possible D match to TRBD2 (6 bases). Trimming cost V 4 bases and J 2 bases, with 12 bases left between them. The germline V gene has CDR1 SGDLS and CDR2 YYNGEE. CDR3 length: 14 amino acids. CDR3 nucleotides: TGTGCCAGCAGCCTGGGAGGCCAACAAGAGACCCAGTACTTC. Encoded protein: CASSLGGQQETQYF.

In this sample, this clonotype turned up a few times. The rearrangement links TRBV20-1 to TRBJ2-3; 12 bases map to TRBD1. Germline V gene sequence: CDR1 DFQATT, CDR2 SNEGSKA (reference sequence). Trimming took 6 bases from V and 5 from J; bases not matched to a gene: 9. The CDR3 has 15 amino acids. The CDR3 sequence is CSAIPGTGGLDTQYF. CDR3 coding DNA: TGCAGTGCCATCCCCGGGACAGGGGGCCTAGATACGCAGTATTTT.

This clonotype was counted ten times or more. The chain couples TRBV29-1 to TRBJ1-1, with D maybe TRBD1 (5 bases). The CDR3 length is 17 residues. The V end lost 6 bases, the J end lost 0 bases, and 23 bases lay between the germline ends. From germline, CDR1 is SQVTM and CDR2 ANQGSEA. The CDR3 DNA follows: TGCAGCGTCGGTCGGGGGGGGACGGGGTCCATGAACACTGAAGCTTTCTTT. Translating it yields CSVGRGGTGSMNTEAFF.

The genes are TRBV9 and TRBJ2-7; 7 positions agree with TRBD2. The length of the CDR3 is 15 residues. The germline gives CDR1 SGDLS, CDR2 YYNGEE. The V and J ends lost 1 base and 5 bases, in that order; junction bases with no gene match: 9. This CDR3 is CASSVQGGRINEQYF. The DNA of the CDR3 is TGTGCCAGCAGCGTACAAGGCGGGAGAATTAACGAGCAGTACTTC.

This clonotype was seen repeatedly, ten times or more. The chain combines TRBV2 with TRBJ2-7; 9 bases agree with TRBD1. V trimming: 7 bases; J trimming: 2 bases; junction bases outside the gene matches: 3. There are 13 residues in the CDR3. In germline, CDR1 is SNHLY, CDR2 FYNNEI. The CDR3 nucleotides are TGTGCCAGCACCGGGACAGGGCCCTACGAGCAGTACTTC. Its translation: CASTGTGPYEQYF.

The V and J genes are TRBV6-4 and TRBJ2-7; 8 bases map to TRBD2. V shed 7 bases, J shed 3 bases, and the junction held 14 bases outside the gene matches. The V gene's germline CDR1 is MRHNA and CDR2 SNTAGT. The CDR3 contains 16 residues. DNA of the CDR3: TGTGCCAGCAAGGTGGCGGGAGGTTTTATAGGCTACGAGCAGTACTTC. Residues: CASKVAGGFIGYEQYF.

Many counts were recorded for this clonotype. V gene TRBV27 combines with J gene TRBJ2-1; D ambiguous. The CDR3 spans 15 residues. V lost 6 bases and J 0 bases, leaving 12 bases between the germline ends. CDR1 is MNHEY and CDR2 is SMNVEV in the germline V gene (reference sequence). Written as DNA, the CDR3 is TGTGCCAGCAGCTCCGGGTTTCGCTCCTACAATGAGCAGTTCTTC. It translates to CASSSGFRSYNEQFF.

The V call is TRBV2, the J call TRBJ2-7; D unclear. The CDR3 is 11 amino acids. Germline CDR1 and CDR2: SNHLY and FYNNEI. V lost 4 bases, J lost 6 bases, and 7 bases lay in between. CDR3 coding DNA: TGTGCCAGCAGTGTGGCTAGCGAGCAGTACTTC. Translating it yields CASSVASEQYF.

There are many counts of this clonotype. The chain combines TRBV29-1 with TRBJ2-7, with D possibly matching TRBD2 (5 bases). V lost 3 bases and J 6 bases, leaving 15 bases between the germline ends. CDR1 SQVTM and CDR2 ANQGSEA come from the germline V gene. The CDR3 length is 13 residues. This chain's CDR3 is CSVEPGLFGEQYF. CDR3 DNA sequence: TGCAGCGTTGAGCCCGGACTCTTCGGCGAGCAGTACTTC.

In its sample, this clonotype was seen many times. This rearrangement joins TRBV7-9 to TRBJ2-7; 13 bases line up with TRBD2. This CDR3 is 16 amino acids long. CDR1 is SEHNR, CDR2 FQNEAQ, per germline (reference sequence). Trimming removed 3 bases from V and 4 bases from J; junction bases left unmatched: 6. The CDR3 nucleotides read TGTGCCAGCAGCTTCGGACTAGCGGGAGAAGGATACGAGCAGTACTTC. Translating gives CASSFGLAGEGYEQYF.

This clonotype occurred many times. The chain carries TRBV7-2 and TRBJ2-3; maybe TRBD2 (5 bases). The CDR3 length is 15 residues. The V gene's germline CDR1 is SGHTA and CDR2 FQGNSA. V gave up 2 bases and J gave up 3 bases, with 12 bases separating them. The CDR3 here is CASSLWETRTDTQYF. The CDR3 region has the DNA TGTGCCAGCAGCTTATGGGAGACGAGGACAGATACGCAGTATTTT.

This clonotype turned up a few times. The chain recombines TRBV5-1 with TRBJ2-2, with D possibly matching TRBD2 (6 bases). The germline V gene encodes CDR1 SGHRS and CDR2 YFSETQ. V was pared by 4 bases and J by 5 bases, with 21 bases between. The length of the CDR3 is 17 residues. CDR3 DNA sequence: TGCGCCAGCAGCACTTCGACTAGTTCGGTAGGAACCGGGGAGCTGTTTTTT. Translation: CASSTSTSSVGTGELFF.

This clonotype appeared a few times. This chain links TRBV10-3 with TRBJ2-1; no firm D call. The CDR3 totals 14 residues. Germline CDR1 ENHRY, CDR2 SYGVKD. Trimming stripped 0 bases from V and 9 bases from J, with 12 bases between. The CDR3 spells CAISESTPLAEQFF. DNA for the CDR3: TGTGCCATCAGTGAGTCGACCCCCCTGGCTGAGCAGTTCTTC.

This clonotype was found a few times. The chain uses TRBV5-4 and TRBJ2-6; D might be TRBD1 (6 bases). Trimming pared 5 bases from V and 0 bases from J, leaving 12 bases between. There are 16 residues in the CDR3. The V gene's germline CDR1 is SGHNT and CDR2 YYREEE (reference sequence). This CDR3 is CASRAGQPSGANVLTF. The CDR3 coding sequence is TGTGCCAGCAGAGCTGGACAGCCCTCTGGGGCCAACGTCCTGACTTTC.

With regard to this clonotype: This clone may be a read error of a much larger clone one base away. The V and J genes are TRBV28 and TRBJ2-5, with 11 positions matching TRBD2. CDR1 is MDHEN and CDR2 is SYDVKM in the germline V gene. The CDR3 has 16 residues. The CDR3 DNA reads as TGTACCAGCAGTCCCACTAGCGGGAGTGGTTTAGAGACCCAGTACTTC. Amino acids: CTSSPTSGSGLETQYF.

The chain employs TRBV6-5 and TRBJ1-5; D is possibly TRBD1 (5 bases). The germline V gene has CDR1 MNHEY and CDR2 SVGAGI. The length of the CDR3 is 15 residues. With 2 bases removed from V and 2 bases from J, the gap between germline ends came to 10 bases. The CDR3 loop is CASSYNRNGNQPQHF. The CDR3 DNA follows: TGTGCCAGCAGTTACAACAGGAATGGCAATCAGCCCCAGCATTTT.

The chain employs TRBV6-1 and TRBJ1-1; perhaps TRBD1 as D (5 bases). Germline V lookup: CDR1 MNHNS, CDR2 SASEGT. Trimming took 7 bases from V and 5 from J, leaving 17 bases between them. The CDR3 consists of 14 residues. The CDR3 here is CASTRAGRETEAFF. The CDR3 coding sequence is TGTGCCAGCACCAGGGCAGGGCGGGAGACTGAAGCTTTCTTT.

In this sample, this clonotype turned up a few times. The V call is TRBV18, the J call TRBJ1-5; D is perhaps TRBD1 (5 bases). V was cut by 3 bases and J by 5 bases, with 11 bases left in between. This CDR3 contains 14 residues. Looked up from germline, CDR1 is KGHSH and CDR2 is LQKENI. The CDR3: CASSPPPGYQPQHF. In nucleotides, the CDR3 is TGTGCCAGCTCACCCCCGCCAGGGTATCAGCCCCAGCATTTT.

As to this clonotype: This may stem from a read error, because a much larger clone lies one nucleotide away. The V and J genes are TRBV20-1 and TRBJ1-5; TRBD1 might be the D (5 bases). Germline V lookup: CDR1 DFQATT, CDR2 SNEGSKA (reference sequence). The CDR3 sequence is 14 residues long. Deletions cut 4 bases from V and 2 bases from J, with 12 bases between. The CDR3 DNA reads TGCAGTGCTACCAATGGGGGAGGCAATCAGCCCCAGCATTTT. Translating it yields CSATNGGGNQPQHF.

This clonotype came up a few times. The V call is TRBV12-3 or TRBV12-4, the J call TRBJ2-6, with a tentative D call TRBD2 (5 bases). The CDR3 sequence is 16 residues long. V lost 3 bases, J lost 2 bases, and 11 bases lay in between. The CDR3 DNA sequence: TGTGCCAGCAGTTTGTCCGGAGCGGCTGGGGCCAACGTCCTGACTTTC. Protein product: CASSLSGAAGANVLTF.

This clonotype has a count of ten or more. The chain has TRBV9 and TRBJ2-6; D is possibly TRBD1 (6 bases). Per germline, CDR1 SGDLS and CDR2 YYNGEE. Between the trimmed V and J ends, which lost 3 bases and 1 base, there was a span of 17 bases. The CDR3 runs to 18 residues. The CDR3 nucleotides read TGTGCCAGCAGCGATGGACAGCGAGCTCTTTCTGGGGCCAACGTCCTGACTTTC. This sequence encodes CASSDGQRALSGANVLTF.

V is TRBV15 and J is TRBJ1-2; D gene uncertain. The CDR3 is 14 amino acids. With 0 bases removed from V and 5 bases from J, the gap between germline ends came to 10 bases. Germline V gene lookup returns CDR1 LNHNV and CDR2 YYDKDF (reference sequence). In nucleotides, the CDR3 is TGTGCCACCAGCAGAGATGAGGGATGGTATGGCTACACCTTC. It yields the protein CATSRDEGWYGYTF.

This clonotype was seen a handful of times. This rearrangement joins TRBV11-2 to TRBJ1-4; 7 bases agree with TRBD1. The germline gives CDR1 SGHAT, CDR2 FQNNGV. The CDR3 is 20 residues long. Trimming at V came to 2 bases and at J to 6 bases, leaving 21 bases not matched to a gene. This CDR3 reads CASSLRAAGGSVAGHEKLFF. The DNA for the CDR3 is TGTGCCAGCAGCTTAAGAGCTGCAGGGGGGAGCGTCGCCGGGCATGAAAAACTGTTTTTT. Full variable domain (missing parts from reference TRBV11-2 and TRBJ1-4): EAGVAQSPRYKIIEKRQSVAFWCNPISGHATLYWYQQILGQGPKLLIQFQNNGVVDDSQLPKDRFSAERLKGVDSTLKIQPAKLEDSAVYLCASSLRAAGGSVAGHEKLFFGSGTQLSVL.

This clonotype was observed at least ten times. The gene calls are TRBV11-2 and TRBJ2-5; 8 nucleotides align to TRBD2. This CDR3 is 15 amino acids long. Germline values: CDR1 SGHAT, CDR2 FQNNGV. V lost 2 bases, J lost 5 bases, and 7 bases stayed unmatched. CDR3 nucleotides: TGTGCCAGCAGCTTAAAATATAGCGGGAAGGAGACCCAGTACTTC. This encodes CASSLKYSGKETQYF.

There are a few counts of this clonotype. The gene calls are TRBV6-5 and TRBJ2-7; D ambiguous. The V and J ends lost 0 bases and 5 bases respectively, with 11 bases between them. Looked up from germline, CDR1 is MNHEY and CDR2 is SVGAGI. The CDR3 totals 14 residues. The CDR3 here is CASSYSRAMDEQYF. CDR3 bases: TGTGCCAGCAGTTACTCAAGGGCCATGGACGAGCAGTACTTC.

This clonotype was observed many times. V is TRBV20-1 and J is TRBJ1-6; D unresolved. CDR1 is DFQATT and CDR2 is SNEGSKA in the germline V gene (reference sequence). Trimming cost V 0 bases and J 4 bases, with 10 bases left between them. The CDR3 covers 15 residues. The chain's CDR3 is CSARESTGYNSPLHF. The CDR3 DNA follows: TGCAGTGCTAGAGAGAGTACGGGATATAATTCACCCCTCCACTTT.